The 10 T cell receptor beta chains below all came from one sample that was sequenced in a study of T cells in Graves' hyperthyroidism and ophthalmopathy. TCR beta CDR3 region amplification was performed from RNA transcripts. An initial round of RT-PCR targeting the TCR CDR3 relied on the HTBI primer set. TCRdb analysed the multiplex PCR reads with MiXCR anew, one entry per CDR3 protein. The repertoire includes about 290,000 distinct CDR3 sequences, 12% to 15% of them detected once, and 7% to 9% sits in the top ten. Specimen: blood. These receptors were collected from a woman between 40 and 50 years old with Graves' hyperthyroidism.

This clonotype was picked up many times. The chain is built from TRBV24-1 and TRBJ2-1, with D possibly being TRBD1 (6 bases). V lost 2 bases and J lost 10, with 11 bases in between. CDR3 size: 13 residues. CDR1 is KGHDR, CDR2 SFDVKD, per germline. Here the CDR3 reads CATSDYRQDEQFF. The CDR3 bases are TGTGCCACCAGTGATTACCGACAGGACGAGCAGTTCTTC.

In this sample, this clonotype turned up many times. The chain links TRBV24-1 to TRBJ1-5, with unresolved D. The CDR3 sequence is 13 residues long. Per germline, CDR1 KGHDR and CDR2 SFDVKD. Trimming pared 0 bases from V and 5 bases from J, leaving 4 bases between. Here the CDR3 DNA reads TGTGCCACCAGTGATTTGGATGATCAGCCCCAGCATTTT. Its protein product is CATSDLDDQPQHF.

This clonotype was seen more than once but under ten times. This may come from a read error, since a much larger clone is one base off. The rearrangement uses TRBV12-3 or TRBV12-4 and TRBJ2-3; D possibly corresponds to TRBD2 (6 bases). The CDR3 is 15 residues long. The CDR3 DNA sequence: TGTGCCAGCAGTTTAGGCGGGAACCCCACAGATACGCGGTATTTT. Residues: CASSLGGNPTDTRYF.

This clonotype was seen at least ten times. The CDR3 DNA is TGTGCCAGCAGCAAGGACAGGGGGGATACGCAGTATTTT. It codes for CASSKDRGDTQYF. The chain couples TRBV7-9 to TRBJ2-3, with 10 bases identical to TRBD1. Looked up from germline, CDR1 is SEHNR and CDR2 is FQNEAQ (reference sequence). This CDR3 has 13 amino acids. The trim removed 5 bases at V and 6 bases at J, leaving 2 bases unmatched.

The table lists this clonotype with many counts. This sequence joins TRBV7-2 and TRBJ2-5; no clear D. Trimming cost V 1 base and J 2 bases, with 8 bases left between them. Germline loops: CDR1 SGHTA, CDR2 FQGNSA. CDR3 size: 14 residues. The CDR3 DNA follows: TGTGCCAGCAGCTTAGACGGACCACAAGAGACCCAGTACTTC. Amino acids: CASSLDGPQETQYF.

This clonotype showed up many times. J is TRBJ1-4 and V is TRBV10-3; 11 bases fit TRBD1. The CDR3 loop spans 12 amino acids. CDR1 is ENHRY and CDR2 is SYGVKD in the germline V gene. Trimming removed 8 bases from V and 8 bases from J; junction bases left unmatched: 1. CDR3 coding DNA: TGTGCCATCGGGACAGGGGGAGAAAAACTGTTTTTT. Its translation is CAIGTGGEKLFF.

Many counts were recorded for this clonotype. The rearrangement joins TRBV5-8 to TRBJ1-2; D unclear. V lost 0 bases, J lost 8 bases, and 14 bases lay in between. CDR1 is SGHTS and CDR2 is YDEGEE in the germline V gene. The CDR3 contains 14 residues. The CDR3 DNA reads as TGTGCCAGCAGCTTGGACGGCCCGTTAAACGGCTACACCTTC. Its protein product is CASSLDGPLNGYTF. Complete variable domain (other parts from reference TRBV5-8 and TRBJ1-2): EAGVTQSPTHLIKTRGQQATLRCSPISGHTSVYWYQQALGLGLQFLLWYDEGEERNRGNFPPRFSGRQFPNYSSELNVNALELEDSALYLCASSLDGPLNGYTFGSGTRLTVV.

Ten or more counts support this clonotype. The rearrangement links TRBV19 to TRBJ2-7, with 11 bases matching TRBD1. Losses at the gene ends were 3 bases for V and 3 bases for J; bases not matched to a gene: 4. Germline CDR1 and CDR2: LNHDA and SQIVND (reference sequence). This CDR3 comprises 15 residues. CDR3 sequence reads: CASSIAGTGGYEQYF. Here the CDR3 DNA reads TGTGCCAGTAGTATCGCCGGGACAGGGGGCTACGAGCAGTACTTC.

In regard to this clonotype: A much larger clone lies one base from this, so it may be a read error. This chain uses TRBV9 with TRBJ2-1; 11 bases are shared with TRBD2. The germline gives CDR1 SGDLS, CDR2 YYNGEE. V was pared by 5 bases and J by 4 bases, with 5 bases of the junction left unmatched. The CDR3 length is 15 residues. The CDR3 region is CASSGGTSGYNEQFF. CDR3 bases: TGTGCCAGCAGTGGAGGGACTAGCGGTTACAATGAGCAGTTCTTC.

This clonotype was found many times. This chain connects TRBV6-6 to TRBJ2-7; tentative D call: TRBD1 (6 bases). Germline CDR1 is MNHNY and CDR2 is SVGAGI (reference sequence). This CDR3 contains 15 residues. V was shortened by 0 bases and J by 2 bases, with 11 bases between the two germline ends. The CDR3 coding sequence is TGTGCCAGCAGTTACTCAGGGGGTACCACCTACGAGCAGTACTTC. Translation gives CASSYSGGTTYEQYF.